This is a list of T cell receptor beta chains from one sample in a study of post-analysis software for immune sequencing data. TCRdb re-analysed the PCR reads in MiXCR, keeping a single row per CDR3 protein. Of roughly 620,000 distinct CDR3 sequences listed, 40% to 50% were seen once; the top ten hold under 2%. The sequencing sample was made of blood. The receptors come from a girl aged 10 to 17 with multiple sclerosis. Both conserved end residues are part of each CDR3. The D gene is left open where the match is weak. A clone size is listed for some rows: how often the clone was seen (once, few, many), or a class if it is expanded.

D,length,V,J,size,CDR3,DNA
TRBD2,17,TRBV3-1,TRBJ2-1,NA,CASSQELPGGPLDEQFF,TGTGCCAGCAGCCAAGAGCTTCCGGGGGGGCCTTTGGATGAGCAGTTCTTC
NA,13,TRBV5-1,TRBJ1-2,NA,CASFREGTYGYTF,TGCGCCAGCTTCCGGGAGGGGACCTATGGCTACACCTTC
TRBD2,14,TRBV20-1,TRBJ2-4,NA,CSADGAGPRGVQYF,TGCAGTGCTGACGGGGCGGGGCCTCGGGGGGTTCAGTACTTC
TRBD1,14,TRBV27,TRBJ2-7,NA,CASSPRTGVYEQYF,TGTGCCAGCAGTCCTAGGACAGGGGTTTACGAGCAGTACTTC
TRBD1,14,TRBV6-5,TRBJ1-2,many,CASSPVRGVNGYTF,TGTGCCAGCAGTCCCGTCAGGGGGGTCAATGGCTACACCTTC
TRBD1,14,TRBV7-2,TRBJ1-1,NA,CASSLEAGGTEAFF,TGTGCCAGCAGCTTAGAGGCAGGGGGCACTGAAGCTTTCTTT
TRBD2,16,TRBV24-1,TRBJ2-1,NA,CATSGTGGSSYNEQFF,TGTGCCACCAGTGGAACCGGCGGGAGCTCCTACAATGAGCAGTTCTTC
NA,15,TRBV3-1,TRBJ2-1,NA,CASSQDLPGYNEQFF,TGTGCCAGCAGCCAAGATCTCCCAGGGTACAATGAGCAGTTCTTC
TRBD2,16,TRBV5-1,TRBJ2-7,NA,CASSLGATSGDHEQYF,TGCGCCAGCAGCTTGGGGGCCACTAGCGGGGACCACGAGCAGTACTTC
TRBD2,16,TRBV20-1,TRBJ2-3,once,CSARGLAGGLGDTQYF,TGCAGTGCTAGAGGGCTAGCGGGGGGGCTTGGAGATACGCAGTATTTT
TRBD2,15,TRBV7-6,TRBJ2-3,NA,CASSQTSGSQDTQYF,TGTGCCAGCAGCCAAACTAGCGGGAGTCAAGATACGCAGTATTTT
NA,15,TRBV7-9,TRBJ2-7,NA,CASSSTGRASYEQYF,TGTGCCAGCAGCTCCACTGGCAGGGCCTCCTACGAGCAGTACTTC
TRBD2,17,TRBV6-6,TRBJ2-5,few,CASSYSASGALRETQYF,TGTGCCAGCAGTTACTCGGCTAGCGGGGCCCTCCGGGAGACCCAGTACTTC
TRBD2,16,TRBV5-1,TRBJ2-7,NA,CASRRLAGGGHYEQYF,TGCGCCAGCAGGAGACTAGCGGGGGGTGGGCACTACGAGCAGTACTTC
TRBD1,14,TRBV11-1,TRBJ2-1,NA,CASTRDRGPNEQFF,TGTGCCAGCACCCGGGACAGGGGGCCCAATGAGCAGTTCTTC
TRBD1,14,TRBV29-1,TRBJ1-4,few,CSVAQGATNEKLFF,TGCAGCGTCGCACAGGGGGCGACTAATGAAAAACTGTTTTTT
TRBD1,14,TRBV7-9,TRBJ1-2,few,CASSWTGSQDGYTF,TGTGCCAGCAGCTGGACAGGGTCCCAGGATGGCTACACCTTC
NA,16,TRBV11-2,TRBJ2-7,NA,CASSLARTPGSYEQYF,TGTGCCAGCAGTTTAGCTCGGACACCAGGGTCCTACGAGCAGTACTTC
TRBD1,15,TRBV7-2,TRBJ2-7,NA,CASSSWTGGAYEQYF,TGTGCCAGCAGCTCCTGGACAGGGGGGGCCTACGAGCAGTACTTC
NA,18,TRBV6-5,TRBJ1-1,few,CASTSTKGGILVNTEAFF,TGTGCCAGCACTTCTACAAAGGGAGGGATCTTAGTGAACACTGAAGCTTTCTTT
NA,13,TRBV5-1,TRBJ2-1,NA,CASSTGTGNEQFF,TGCGCCAGCAGCACAGGGACTGGAAATGAGCAGTTCTTC
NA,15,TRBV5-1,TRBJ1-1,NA,CASSLSSAGNTEAFF,TGCGCCAGCAGCTTGAGTTCCGCGGGTAACACTGAAGCTTTCTTT
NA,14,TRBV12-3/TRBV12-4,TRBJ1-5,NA,CTSSLGTGGQPQHF,TGTACCAGCAGTTTAGGCACCGGGGGTCAGCCCCAGCATTTT
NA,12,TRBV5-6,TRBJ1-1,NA,CASSEQNTEAFF,TGTGCCAGCAGCGAGCAGAACACTGAAGCTTTCTTT
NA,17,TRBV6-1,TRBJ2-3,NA,CASSEVEVVSSTDTQYF,TGTGCCAGCAGTGAAGTGGAGGTGGTTTCTAGCACAGATACGCAGTATTTT
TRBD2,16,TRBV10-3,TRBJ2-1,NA,CAISSREDGAGDEQFF,TGTGCCATCAGCAGTAGGGAGGATGGGGCGGGGGATGAGCAGTTCTTC
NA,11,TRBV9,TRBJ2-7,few,CASSVDSRQYF,TGTGCCAGCAGCGTAGATAGTCGGCAGTACTTC
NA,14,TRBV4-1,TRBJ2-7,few,CASSFGGDTYEQYF,TGCGCCAGCAGTTTCGGGGGCGACACCTACGAGCAGTACTTC
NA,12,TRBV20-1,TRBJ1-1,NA,CSARGPGIEAFF,TGCAGTGCTAGAGGGCCTGGGATTGAAGCTTTCTTT
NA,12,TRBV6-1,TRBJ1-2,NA,CASGRLYGGYTF,TGTGCCAGCGGTCGGCTCTATGGAGGCTACACCTTC
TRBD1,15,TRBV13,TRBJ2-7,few,CASSLRQGATYEQYF,TGTGCCAGCAGCTTAAGACAGGGGGCTACCTACGAGCAGTACTTC
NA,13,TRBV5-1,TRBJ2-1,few,CASSLEHYNEQFF,TGCGCCAGCAGCTTGGAACACTACAATGAGCAGTTCTTC
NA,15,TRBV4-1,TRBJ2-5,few,CASGQDVAFQETQYF,TGCGCCAGCGGCCAAGATGTCGCCTTCCAAGAGACCCAGTACTTC
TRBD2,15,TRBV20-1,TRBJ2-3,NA,CSAPGSGGGADTQYF,TGCAGTGCCCCCGGGTCGGGAGGGGGAGCAGATACGCAGTATTTT
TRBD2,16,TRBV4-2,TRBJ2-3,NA,CASSQLAAPSTDTQYF,TGTGCCAGCAGCCAACTAGCGGCTCCTAGCACAGATACGCAGTATTTT
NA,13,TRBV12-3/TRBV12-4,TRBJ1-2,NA,CASTSGNRYGYTF,TGTGCCAGCACCTCGGGCAATCGCTATGGCTACACCTTC
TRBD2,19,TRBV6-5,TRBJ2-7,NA,CASSYHRTGTSGRAAEQYF,TGTGCCAGCAGTTATCACCGGACCGGGACTAGCGGGAGGGCCGCCGAGCAGTACTTC
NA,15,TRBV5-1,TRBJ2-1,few,CASNLDRSVGNEQFF,TGCGCCAGCAACCTAGACAGGTCCGTCGGCAATGAGCAGTTCTTC
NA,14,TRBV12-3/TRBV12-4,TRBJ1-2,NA,CASSRGTREYGYTF,TGTGCCAGCAGCCGAGGGACACGCGAATATGGCTACACCTTC
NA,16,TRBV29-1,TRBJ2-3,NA,CSVELGETWGTDTQYF,TGCAGCGTGGAACTGGGGGAGACGTGGGGCACAGATACGCAGTATTTT
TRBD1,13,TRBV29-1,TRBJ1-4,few,CSVSGTVNEKLFF,TGCAGCGTTAGCGGGACAGTTAATGAAAAACTGTTTTTT
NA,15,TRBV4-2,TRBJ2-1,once,CASSQDLGAYNEQFF,TGTGCCAGCAGCCAAGACTTGGGGGCCTACAATGAGCAGTTCTTC
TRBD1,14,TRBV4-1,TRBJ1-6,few,CASSGQGENSPLHF,TGCGCCAGCAGCGGACAGGGAGAGAATTCACCCCTCCACTTT
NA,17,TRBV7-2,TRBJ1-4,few,CASSLYRPGRSDEKLFF,TGTGCCAGCAGCTTATACCGGCCCGGTAGGAGTGATGAAAAACTGTTTTTT
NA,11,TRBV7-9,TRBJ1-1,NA,CASSAGESAFF,TGTGCCAGCAGCGCCGGGGAGAGTGCTTTCTTT
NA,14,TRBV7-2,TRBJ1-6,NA,CASSLFSGNSPLHF,TGTGCCAGCAGCTTATTCTCGGGTAATTCACCCCTCCACTTT
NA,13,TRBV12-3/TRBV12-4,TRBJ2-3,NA,CASSGVGVDAQYF,TGTGCCAGCAGTGGGGTGGGGGTGGATGCGCAGTATTTT
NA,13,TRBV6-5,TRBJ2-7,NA,CASRSRKSYEQYF,TGTGCCAGCCGCAGTAGAAAGTCCTACGAGCAGTACTTC
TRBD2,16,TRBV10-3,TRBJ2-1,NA,CAISGGVAGDPNEQFF,TGTGCCATCAGTGGGGGGGTAGCGGGAGACCCCAATGAGCAGTTCTTC
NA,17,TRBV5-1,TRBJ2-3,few,CASSSTGEIPSTDTQYF,TGCGCCAGCAGTTCCACGGGGGAGATACCCAGCACAGATACGCAGTATTTT
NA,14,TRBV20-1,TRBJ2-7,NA,CSAGGTANSYEQYF,TGCAGTGCTGGGGGGACAGCGAACTCCTACGAGCAGTACTTC
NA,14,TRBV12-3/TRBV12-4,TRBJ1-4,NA,CASSGLTTNEKLFF,TGTGCCAGCAGTGGCCTGACAACTAATGAAAAACTGTTTTTT
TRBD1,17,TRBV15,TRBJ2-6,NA,CATREGTASSGANVLTF,TGTGCCACCAGAGAAGGGACAGCGAGCTCTGGGGCCAACGTCCTGACTTTC